This paragraph reports one T cell receptor (beta chain). Its antigen is still unknown. Mismatch with germline at one junction end may stem from a read error. The sample comes from a study of blood T cells in healthy people across ages. This CDR3 comprises 14 residues. Looked up from germline, CDR1 is MNHEY and CDR2 is SVGEGT. The use of a sample-barcoded 5' primer and a J-beta primer mix characterized a second PCR of roughly 7 to 11 cycles. MiXCR, run by TCRdb on the 5' RACE reads, gives a single entry per CDR3 protein. Of around 1,800,000 distinct CDR3 sequences listed, 39% are singletons. Study findings and constraints: Comparison with aged donors showed that long-lived donors had more naive CD4+ cells and higher diversity.

The clonotype was recovered from a human donor in good health. The chain recombines TRBV6-2 or TRBV6-3 with TRBJ1-2; D gene unclear. The sample consisted of blood. The CDR3 sequence is CASRYSTASYGYTF. CDR3 nucleotides: TGTGCCAGCAGGTACTCTACAGCCTCATATGGCTACACCTTC.